The 2 T cell receptor beta chains reported below all come from one sample, sequenced in a study of blood T cell repertoires in COVID-19. Sequencing was performed with immunoSEQ multiplex PCR; in TCRdb, only in-frame clones are kept and a portion is missing. The table shows around 200,000 clones, with 80% to 90% occurring only once. The sequenced sample consisted of PBMCs or T cells enriched from blood (not recorded which). The receptors here all came from a young man who had recovered from COVID-19.

V and J are TRBV29-1 and TRBJ2-7; 7 nucleotides line up with TRBD1. V was clipped by 4 bases and J by 3 bases; unmatched bases: 18. CDR1 and CDR2 from the germline V gene are SQVTM and ANQGSEA. The CDR3 totals 17 residues. The CDR3 nucleotides are TGCAGCGTTGTTTTTCTAAGTAAGGACAGGAAATTCTACGAGCAGTACTTC. This gives the protein CSVVFLSKDRKFYEQYF.

The chain couples TRBV6-5 to TRBJ2-1, with 9 bases lining up with TRBD1. This CDR3 has 14 amino acids. From germline, CDR1 is MNHEY and CDR2 SVGAGI. Germline trimming cut 5 bases from V and 4 bases from J; bases unmatched to any gene: 3. CDR3 DNA: TGTGCCAGCAGTATAGACAGGGGGTACAATGAGCAGTTCTTC. It yields the protein CASSIDRGYNEQFF.